This is a list of T cell receptor beta chains from one sample in a study of cytomegalovirus exposure and HLA in healthy donors. Profiling relied on immunoSEQ multiplex PCR, and the TCRdb table lists in-frame clones only, not all of them. The table has around 70,000 clones, roughly 92% seen once. The specimen was PBMCs. The receptors shown here come from a woman aged 18 to 35 in good health and CMV-seronegative. CDR3s include the opening cysteine and the closing phenylalanine or tryptophan. A D gene is named only where the DNA matches it firmly. Size is stated for part of the rows, as once, few or many counts, or as a class when the clone is expanded.

d_call: .
clone_size: .
j_call: TRBJ2-7
v_call: TRBV5-4
cdr3_nt: TGTGCCAGCAGCCCGGACAGCCTCTACGAGCAGTACTTC
cdr3_aa: CASSPDSLYEQYF

d_call: .
clone_size: .
j_call: TRBJ2-5
v_call: TRBV7-2
cdr3_nt: TGTGCCAGCAGCTTAACAGGCACAATTCAAGAGACCCAGTACTTC
cdr3_aa: CASSLTGTIQETQYF

d_call: .
clone_size: .
j_call: TRBJ1-1
v_call: TRBV28
cdr3_nt: TGTGTGACTGTTGGGAACACTGAAGCTTTCTTT
cdr3_aa: CVTVGNTEAFF

d_call: .
clone_size: .
j_call: TRBJ2-1
v_call: TRBV7-9
cdr3_nt: TGTGCCAGCAGCTTTCGTGGGAGCTCCTACAATGAGCAGTTCTTC
cdr3_aa: CASSFRGSSYNEQFF

d_call: TRBD2
clone_size: .
j_call: TRBJ2-7
v_call: TRBV14
cdr3_nt: TGTGCCAGCAGCCAAGATACCCTTAGCGGGGTTTCCTACGAGCAGTACTTC
cdr3_aa: CASSQDTLSGVSYEQYF

d_call: .
clone_size: .
j_call: TRBJ1-1
v_call: TRBV14
cdr3_nt: TGTGCCAGCAGCCAAGTTATGAACACTGAAGCTTTCTTT
cdr3_aa: CASSQVMNTEAFF

d_call: TRBD2
clone_size: .
j_call: TRBJ2-6
v_call: TRBV9
cdr3_nt: TGTGCCAGCAGCCCCGAAGGACTAGCGGGGGGGCATGGGGCCAACGTCCTGACTTTC
cdr3_aa: CASSPEGLAGGHGANVLTF

d_call: TRBD2
clone_size: .
j_call: TRBJ2-5
v_call: TRBV6-1
cdr3_nt: TGTGCCAGCGGCGGGGGCCAAGAGACCCAGTACTTC
cdr3_aa: CASGGGQETQYF

d_call: TRBD2
clone_size: .
j_call: TRBJ2-3
v_call: TRBV6-4
cdr3_nt: TGTGCCAGCAGCATGACTAGCCTCAGCACAGATACGCAGTATTTT
cdr3_aa: CASSMTSLSTDTQYF

d_call: .
clone_size: once
j_call: TRBJ1-5
v_call: TRBV27
cdr3_nt: TGTGCCAGCAGTTTAGATTTAAGGAGTTATCAGCCCCAGCATTTT
cdr3_aa: CASSLDLRSYQPQHF

d_call: .
clone_size: .
j_call: TRBJ2-1
v_call: TRBV27
cdr3_nt: TGTGCCAGCAGTTTACTTGGGGGGGCCCCCTACAATGAGCAGTTCTTC
cdr3_aa: CASSLLGGAPYNEQFF

d_call: .
clone_size: .
j_call: TRBJ2-3
v_call: TRBV7-6
cdr3_nt: TGTGCCAGCAGCCCTACCCATTACACAGATACGCAGTATTTT
cdr3_aa: CASSPTHYTDTQYF

d_call: .
clone_size: .
j_call: TRBJ1-1
v_call: TRBV13
cdr3_nt: TGTGCCAGCAGCTTTATCAGTTCGAACACTGAAGCTTTCTTT
cdr3_aa: CASSFISSNTEAFF

d_call: TRBD1
clone_size: .
j_call: TRBJ1-2
v_call: TRBV19
cdr3_nt: TGTGCCAGTAAGGCGACCGGACAGGGGGGAGGCTACACCTTC
cdr3_aa: CASKATGQGGGYTF

d_call: TRBD1
clone_size: .
j_call: TRBJ2-2
v_call: TRBV4-1
cdr3_nt: TGCGCCAGCAGCCCTTCGACAGGGGTCACCGGGGAGCTGTTTTTT
cdr3_aa: CASSPSTGVTGELFF

d_call: TRBD2
clone_size: .
j_call: TRBJ2-5
v_call: TRBV7-2
cdr3_nt: TGTGCCAGCAGCTTAGCGTTTAGCGGGGGAAAAGAGACCCAGTACTTC
cdr3_aa: CASSLAFSGGKETQYF

d_call: .
clone_size: .
j_call: TRBJ1-1
v_call: TRBV7-3
cdr3_nt: TGTGCCAGCAGCCCGTCGGCGGATCTTCGTGAAGCTTTCTTT
cdr3_aa: CASSPSADLREAFF

d_call: TRBD1
clone_size: .
j_call: TRBJ1-5
v_call: TRBV25-1
cdr3_nt: TGTGCCAGCAGCGAGACAGGGTGGAATCAGCCCCAGCATTTT
cdr3_aa: CASSETGWNQPQHF

d_call: .
clone_size: .
j_call: TRBJ2-7
v_call: TRBV27
cdr3_nt: TGTGCCAGCAGTTTATCCCCAGGAACCTTCTCCTACGAGCAGTACTTC
cdr3_aa: CASSLSPGTFSYEQYF

d_call: .
clone_size: .
j_call: TRBJ1-5
v_call: TRBV6-5
cdr3_nt: TGTGCCAGCAGTAACCAGATTAATCAGCCCCAGCATTTT
cdr3_aa: CASSNQINQPQHF

d_call: .
clone_size: .
j_call: TRBJ2-5
v_call: TRBV18
cdr3_nt: TGTGCCAGCTCACCACGAGACAGCCTCCAAGAGACCCAGTACTTC
cdr3_aa: CASSPRDSLQETQYF

d_call: .
clone_size: .
j_call: TRBJ2-7
v_call: TRBV19
cdr3_nt: TGTGCCAGTAGTCGCGCAAAGCCCCACTACGAGCAGTACTTC
cdr3_aa: CASSRAKPHYEQYF

d_call: .
clone_size: .
j_call: TRBJ1-1
v_call: TRBV29-1
cdr3_nt: TGCAGCGTGGGGCGGGGGCGCTTAACTGAAGCTTTCTTT
cdr3_aa: CSVGRGRLTEAFF

d_call: .
clone_size: .
j_call: TRBJ1-1
v_call: TRBV28
cdr3_nt: TGTGCCAGCAGTTTAGGTTGGCAGGGGACGCAAGCTTTCTTT
cdr3_aa: CASSLGWQGTQAFF

d_call: .
clone_size: .
j_call: TRBJ2-2
v_call: TRBV7-2
cdr3_nt: TGTGCCAGCAGCTCCTTAATGGAGCTGTTTTTT
cdr3_aa: CASSSLMELFF

d_call: TRBD1
clone_size: .
j_call: TRBJ1-1
v_call: TRBV20-1
cdr3_nt: TGCAGTGCTAGGAGCAGGGGGCCAGCTTTCTTT
cdr3_aa: CSARSRGPAFF

d_call: TRBD1
clone_size: .
j_call: TRBJ1-4
v_call: TRBV19
cdr3_nt: TGTGCCAGCAGCGACAGGGGGTATTTGGAAAAACTGTTTTTT
cdr3_aa: CASSDRGYLEKLFF

d_call: TRBD1
clone_size: .
j_call: TRBJ2-3
v_call: TRBV12-5
cdr3_nt: TGTGCTAGTCACCAAGGGACAGGGGTCCGCACAGATACGCAGTATTTT
cdr3_aa: CASHQGTGVRTDTQYF

d_call: .
clone_size: .
j_call: TRBJ2-7
v_call: TRBV28
cdr3_nt: TGTGCCAGCACCACGGGGGCCTACGAGCAGTACTTC
cdr3_aa: CASTTGAYEQYF